Listed here are 24 T cell receptor beta chains from one sample, sequenced in a study of cytomegalovirus exposure and HLA in healthy donors. PCR employed 60 Vbeta and 13 Jbeta primers. Assay: immunoSEQ multiplex PCR; the TCRdb copy retains only in-frame clones and omits some. The data show over 85,000 clones, around 85% seen once. Sequenced material: PBMCs. Every receptor here comes from a man aged 25-45 years in good health and CMV-seropositive.

The chain uses TRBV28 and TRBJ2-7; D unresolved. This CDR3 is built from 12 residues. Germline assignment: CDR1 MDHEN and CDR2 SYDVKM. V lost 5 bases, J lost 4 bases, and 9 bases lay in between. The CDR3 nucleotides are TGTGCCAGCAGTCTGTCACAGTACGAGCAGTACTTC. Protein: CASSLSQYEQYF.

The rearrangement uses TRBV4-2 and TRBJ2-2, with 7 positions matching TRBD1. The CDR3 length is 19 residues. Germline CDR1 is LGHNA and CDR2 is YNFKEQ. V dropped 0 bases and J dropped 5; count of bases not matched to a gene: 15. The CDR3 loop is CASSQDPGTVNPRTGELFF. CDR3 nucleotides: TGTGCCAGCAGCCAAGATCCCGGGACAGTGAACCCTCGGACCGGGGAGCTGTTTTTT.

The chain has TRBV7-6 and TRBJ2-5; 7 bases fit TRBD2. The CDR3 consists of 15 residues. The ends lost 5 bases at V and 2 bases at J; junction bases unmatched: 8. Germline CDR1 SGHVS, CDR2 FNYEAQ. The CDR3 DNA reads TGTGCCAGCAGCCGAGAACTAGCGCGACAAGAGACCCAGTACTTC. Its translation: CASSRELARQETQYF.

This chain links TRBV10-1 with TRBJ2-1, with D hard to call. CDR1 is WNHNN and CDR2 is SYGVQD in the germline V gene (reference sequence). Between the trimmed V and J ends, which lost 3 bases and 6 bases, there was a span of 12 bases. The CDR3 is made up of 14 amino acids. The CDR3 loop reads CASSEEKTINEQFF. The CDR3 region has the DNA TGCGCCAGCAGTGAAGAGAAAACGATCAATGAGCAGTTCTTC.

The rearrangement links TRBV19 to TRBJ2-7, with a tentative D call TRBD1 (6 bases). From germline, CDR1 is LNHDA and CDR2 SQIVND (reference sequence). The CDR3 sequence is 14 residues long. V lost 6 bases and J lost 3, with 15 bases in between. The CDR3 reads CASRPQGLSYEQYF. CDR3 coding DNA: TGTGCCAGTAGGCCCCAGGGGTTAAGCTACGAGCAGTACTTC.

This clone has a single count. CDR3 DNA: TGTGCCATCAGCCTCCGACTCGTAGCGGGGGGGAACACCGGGGAGCTGTTTTTT. This gives the protein CAISLRLVAGGNTGELFF. V and J are TRBV10-3 and TRBJ2-2; TRBD2 matches 10 bases. V lost 6 bases and J lost 1; bases outside the gene matches: 11. The germline gives CDR1 ENHRY, CDR2 SYGVKD. The CDR3 runs to 18 residues.

The rearrangement links TRBV6-6 to TRBJ2-5; D perhaps matches TRBD2 (5 bases). V was shortened by 6 bases and J by 7 bases, with 18 bases between the two germline ends. The CDR3 runs 14 residues. CDR1 is MNHNY and CDR2 is SVGAGI in the germline V gene (reference sequence). In DNA, the CDR3 is TGTGCCAGCAGCAGGACCGGGGAGAAGGGGACCCAGTACTTC. This gives the protein CASSRTGEKGTQYF.

The V and J genes are TRBV2 and TRBJ2-1, with TRBD2 matching over 12 bases. This CDR3 is 14 amino acids long. The germline gives CDR1 SNHLY, CDR2 FYNNEI. After removal of 7 bases from V and 8 bases from J, the junction contained 6 bases not matched to a gene. Here the CDR3 reads CASTRTSGVDEQFF. The CDR3 nucleotides read TGTGCCAGCACCCGGACTAGCGGGGTTGATGAGCAGTTCTTC.

This sequence joins TRBV9 and TRBJ1-2; 11 bases are shared with TRBD1. The CDR3 spans 18 residues. V shed 2 bases and J 2 bases; nucleotides not matched to a gene: 11. Per the germline V gene, CDR1 is SGDLS and CDR2 is YYNGEE. In DNA, the CDR3 is TGTGCCAGCAGCGTTCGGGAGGACAGGGGGCGGTGGAACTATGGCTACACCTTC. This codes for CASSVREDRGRWNYGYTF.

This sequence joins TRBV7-9 and TRBJ1-6; tentatively, D is TRBD1 (6 bases). Deletions cut 2 bases from V and 7 bases from J, with 9 bases between. Looked up from germline, CDR1 is SEHNR and CDR2 is FQNEAQ (reference sequence). CDR3 length equals 14 residues. CDR3 bases: TGTGCCAGCAGCTTACCAGGGGCAAATTCACCCCTCCACTTT. It translates to CASSLPGANSPLHF.

V is TRBV6-5 and J is TRBJ2-1, with D perhaps matching TRBD1 (5 bases). From germline, CDR1 is MNHEY and CDR2 SVGAGI. The CDR3 has 12 amino acids. Trimming cost V 9 bases and J 6 bases, with 12 bases left between them. Here the CDR3 DNA reads TGTGCCAGGCCCTTAAGGGGCAATGAGCAGTTCTTC. This translates into CARPLRGNEQFF.

This chain joins TRBV7-3 and TRBJ1-2, with 7 bases lining up with TRBD1. V trimming: 1 base; J trimming: 0 bases; junction bases outside the gene matches: 11. Germline V gene data show CDR1 as SGHTA and CDR2 as FQGTGA. The CDR3 covers 18 residues. The CDR3, as DNA: TGTGCCAGCAGCTTAAAAAAGGGGTGGGGACAGACTAACTATGGCTACACCTTC. This translates into CASSLKKGWGQTNYGYTF.

The chain is built from TRBV19 and TRBJ2-7, with a possible D match to TRBD2 (5 bases). Germline CDR1 is LNHDA and CDR2 is SQIVND (reference sequence). The length of the CDR3 is 13 residues. V was pared by 5 bases and J by 6 bases, with 14 bases between. The CDR3 loop is CASSQTSASEQYF. The CDR3 bases are TGTGCCAGTAGTCAAACTAGTGCTTCCGAGCAGTACTTC.

As to this clone: Sequence at one end of the junction differs from germline and may be a read error. The J gene is TRBJ1-5, the V gene TRBV2; 10 nucleotides align to TRBD1. The CDR3 loop spans 16 amino acids. Germline V gene sequence: CDR1 SNHLY, CDR2 FYNNEI. CDR3 coding DNA: TGTGCCAGCAGGGAAGTCGGACAGGGGGTAAATCAGCCCCAGCATTTT. Protein product: CASREVGQGVNQPQHF.

This chain joins TRBV9 and TRBJ2-2, with D uncertain. Looked up from germline, CDR1 is SGDLS and CDR2 is YYNGEE. The CDR3 consists of 14 residues. Trimming removed 4 bases from V and 5 bases from J, with 12 bases in between. In nucleotides, the CDR3 is TGTGCCAGCAGCCCCCTTCCTGAGACCGGGGAGCTGTTTTTT. Translating it yields CASSPLPETGELFF.

The rearrangement links TRBV7-2 to TRBJ1-1, with 7 bases matching TRBD1. Germline V gene data show CDR1 as SGHTA and CDR2 as FQGNSA. This CDR3 has 15 amino acids. V was clipped by 2 bases and J by 5 bases; unmatched bases: 8. CDR3 amino acids: CASSLRDRGVTEAFF. In DNA form, the CDR3 reads TGTGCCAGCAGCTTAAGGGACAGAGGGGTAACTGAAGCTTTCTTT. Filled out from reference TRBV7-2 and TRBJ1-1, the complete variable domain reads GAGVSQSPSNKVTEKGKDVELRCDPISGHTALYWYRQSLGQGLEFLIYFQGNSAPDKSGLPSDRFSAERTGGSVSTLTIQRTQQEDSAVYLCASSLRDRGVTEAFFGQGTRLTVV.

J is TRBJ2-1 and V is TRBV6-5, with 8 bases fitting TRBD2. The germline V gene has CDR1 MNHEY and CDR2 SVGAGI. This CDR3 has 13 amino acids. V lost 8 bases, J lost 6 bases, and 6 bases stayed unmatched. For the CDR3, the DNA is TGTGCCAGCCTAAGCGGGGGAAGCAATGAGCAGTTCTTC. Its protein is CASLSGGSNEQFF.

This clone was detected only a few times. V and J are TRBV7-9 and TRBJ2-7; no clear D gene. Trimming took 5 bases from V and 4 from J, leaving 9 bases between them. Germline V lookup: CDR1 SEHNR, CDR2 FQNEAQ (reference sequence). There are 12 residues in the CDR3. The CDR3 protein is CASSQVGYEQYF. CDR3 sequence (DNA): TGTGCCAGCAGCCAGGTTGGATACGAGCAGTACTTC. The full variable domain, rest sourced from reference TRBV7-9 and TRBJ2-7, is DTGVSQNPRHKITKRGQNVTFRCDPISEHNRLYWYRQTLGQGPEFLTYFQNEAQLEKSRLLSDRFSAERPKGSFSTLEIQRTEQGDSAMYLCASSQVGYEQYFGPGTRLTVT.

The chain employs TRBV27 and TRBJ1-4; TRBD1 aligns across 8 bases. The length of the CDR3 is 15 residues. V shed 4 bases and J 10 bases; nucleotides not matched to a gene: 11. Per germline, CDR1 MNHEY and CDR2 SMNVEV (reference sequence). The CDR3 protein is CASSSVQGAPGKLFF. The CDR3 region has the DNA TGTGCCAGCAGTTCCGTCCAGGGGGCGCCGGGAAAACTGTTTTTT. Supplemented by reference TRBV27 and TRBJ1-4, the full variable domain reads EAQVTQNPRYLITVTGKKLTVTCSQNMNHEYMSWYRQDPGLGLRQIYYSMNVEVTDKGDVPEGYKVSRKEKRNFPLILESPSPNQTSLYFCASSSVQGAPGKLFFGSGTQLSVL.

The V call is TRBV7-2, the J call TRBJ2-5; tentative D call: TRBD1 (6 bases). The CDR3 runs to 15 residues. Trimming took off 3 bases at V and 5 bases at J, with 16 bases between the two ends. CDR1 SGHTA and CDR2 FQGNSA come from the germline V gene. CDR3 region: CASSLSADRRETQYF. The CDR3 DNA follows: TGTGCCAGCAGCTTGAGCGCGGACAGACGGGAGACCCAGTACTTC.

The V call is TRBV29-1, the J call TRBJ2-7, with a possible D match to TRBD1 (6 bases). The CDR3 loop spans 11 amino acids. Trimming removed 5 bases from V and 6 bases from J, with 11 bases in between. Germline V CDR1 and CDR2: SQVTM, ANQGSEA. DNA for the CDR3: TGCAGCGTTCCACAGGGCCGCGAGCAGTACTTC. Protein sequence: CSVPQGREQYF.

The CDR3 region has the DNA TGTGCCAGCAGCCAAGATGGTGAGGGGGCTGTCACTGAAGCTTTCTTT. Its protein product is CASSQDGEGAVTEAFF. V gene TRBV14 combines with J gene TRBJ1-1; 7 positions match TRBD1. CDR3 length: 16 residues. In germline, CDR1 is SGHDN, CDR2 FVKESK. Germline trimming cut 0 bases from V and 4 bases from J; bases unmatched to any gene: 8. Full variable domain (rest looked up from reference TRBV14 and TRBJ1-1): EAGVTQFPSHSVIEKGQTVTLRCDPISGHDNLYWYRRVMGKEIKFLLHFVKESKQDESGMPNNRFLAERTGGTYSTLKVQPAELEDSGVYFCASSQDGEGAVTEAFFGQGTRLTVV.

The rearrangement joins TRBV6-6 to TRBJ2-3, with 10 bases that match TRBD2. CDR3 size: 15 residues. V was clipped by 4 bases and J by 6 bases; unmatched bases: 7. Germline V gene sequence: CDR1 MNHNY, CDR2 SVGAGI (reference sequence). The CDR3 coding sequence is TGTGCCAGCAGTTCCCTAGCGGGGGATAGGGATACGCAGTATTTT. Protein product: CASSSLAGDRDTQYF.

In its sample, this clone was seen a few times. This chain uses TRBV4-2 with TRBJ2-1, with TRBD2 matching 9 bases. V shed 0 bases, J shed 2 bases, and the junction held 2 bases outside the gene matches. This CDR3 has 16 amino acids. Per the germline V gene, CDR1 is LGHNA and CDR2 is YNFKEQ. CDR3 residues: CASSQETSGPYNEQFF. The CDR3 DNA reads as TGTGCCAGCAGCCAAGAGACTAGCGGCCCCTACAATGAGCAGTTCTTC.